These 2 T cell receptor beta chains originate from one sample sequenced in a study of regulatory T cells in long-lasting Graves disease. As to time point: newly diagnosed GD, antithyroid drugs for less than 3 months. PBMC RNA was the source of the TCR library. Building of the TCR beta libraries involved iRepertoire HTBI primers and Arm-PCR of CDR3 regions. TCRdb analysed the multiplex PCR reads with MiXCR anew, one entry per CDR3 protein. The repertoire holds approximately 350,000 distinct CDR3 sequences, with 15% to 20% as singletons. These data were also filed under a second study, of T cells in Graves' hyperthyroidism and ophthalmopathy.

Specimen: peripheral blood mononuclear cells (PBMCs), collected at new diagnosis, from a patient treated with antithyroid drugs. The origin of the receptors is a man aged 40-49 years with Graves disease.

This chain uses TRBV4-3 with TRBJ2-1; D is tentatively TRBD1 or TRBD2 (6 bases each). CDR1 LGHNA and CDR2 YSLEER come from the germline V gene. The CDR3 extends over 14 amino acids. V dropped 1 base and J dropped 8 bases, with 12 bases sitting between them. CDR3 bases: TGCGCCAGCAGCCAAGTGAAGGGGGGCGATGAGCAGTTCTTC. This encodes CASSQVKGGDEQFF.

This clonotype showed up many times. This rearrangement joins TRBV2 to TRBJ2-1; D possibly uses TRBD1 or TRBD2 (6 bases each). The germline V gene encodes CDR1 SNHLY and CDR2 FYNNEI. CDR3 length: 14 amino acids. V gave up 7 bases and J gave up 0 bases, with 10 bases separating them. CDR3 sequence reads: CASKGGSSYNEQFF. In nucleotides, the CDR3 is TGTGCCAGCAAGGGGGGTAGCTCCTACAATGAGCAGTTCTTC. Looking up the rest from reference TRBV2 and TRBJ2-1 gives the full variable domain: EPEVTQTPSHQVTQMGQEVILRCVPISNHLYFYWYRQILGQKVEFLVSFYNNEISEKSEIFDDQFSVERPDGSNFTLKIRSTKLEDSAMYFCASKGGSSYNEQFFGPGTRLTVL.